This TCR beta chain was recovered during a study of cytomegalovirus exposure and HLA in healthy donors (dated 2017 in TCRdb). Turning to the overall study: An earlier analysis of approximately 600 of the donors reported 250 to 300 Gb of sequence data and approximately 110 million unique TCR beta sequences from 150 million to 200 million T cells. An early release that covered fewer than 800 HLA-typed donors contained approximately 300 gigabases of sequencing data and tens of millions of unique TCR sequences. The genetic ancestry cluster associated with self-reported Caucasian donors included roughly 84% of the 398 genotyped donors. The study was designed to test whether signatures of past pathogen exposure could be identified by cataloging public T cell receptors. The study profiled the T cell repertoires of hundreds of subjects by immunosequencing and related them to cytomegalovirus serostatus. Along with the approximately 700-subject first cohort, a separate validation cohort of about 110 different subjects was used. To predict cytomegalovirus infection status, the study brought together high-throughput TCR immunosequencing, statistical association of individual TCRs with disease status, and machine learning. In a later analysis, previously published TCR beta repertoires from more than 500 donors were re-analyzed and high-resolution HLA genotyping was added so that TCR occurrence patterns could be studied. Rather than drawing on any new phenotypic data, the later analysis identified candidate immune exposures from TCR beta sequences and the way those sequences occurred across donors. An earlier analysis of 587 of the donors used high-throughput TCR beta sequencing to judge whether each TCR beta V gene segment behaved as functional or pseudogenic. Donor age, sex, ethnicity and CMV serostatus were compiled alongside the repertoire data. A later genetic analysis took genome-wide SNP genotypes for about 55% of the roughly 670 donors and used that subset as a discovery cohort. Every repertoire in the discovery cohort had been generated on one and the same sequencing platform. Class I and class II HLA loci were covered by the typing at four-digit resolution. Typing coverage differed by locus: A, B, C, DRB1 and DQB1 were typed in about 620-630 donors, DQA1 in 522, DPA1 in approximately 600, and DPB1 in 472. Several DR-DQ haplotypes were treated as single units for association and clustering because of strong linkage in the cohort. On average, about 240,000 unique TCR beta nucleotide sequences were sequenced per donor among a few hundred genotyped donors of the cohort, with roughly 18% of those sequences being non-productive. Results the study describes overall, beyond this receptor: According to a later analysis, TCR association rates differed among HLA loci, with DRB1 alleles showing the most associated TCRs and HLA-C alleles showing the fewest. In a later analysis, more than 15,000 TCR beta sequences were associated with specific HLA alleles at a false discovery rate of 0.05. In an earlier analysis of about 550 of the donors, most TCR beta V segments were observed in productive rearrangements about 90% or about 30% of the time, broadly matching IMGT annotations. Sequencing depth was assumed to be roughly uniform across donors in the presence/absence analyses, though that assumption may not hold. Immune exposure information for the cohort was limited to CMV serostatus. The classifier was reported to diagnose cytomegalovirus status with high specificity and sensitivity in both the original cohort and the validation cohort. Because counts were too low, about 15 rarely observed V segments, including chromosome 9 orphons, were left out of the earlier analysis of 587 of the donors. The authors suggested that the approach could potentially be generalized to other disease states and immunological phenotypes. Some IMGT-functional V segments, including TRBV6-2 and TRBV6-3, could not be distinguished by the 87-base-pair reads and were therefore excluded. Several of the top co-occurrence clusters appeared to be linked to parvovirus B19, influenza, CMV and Epstein-Barr virus, according to a later analysis. A later analysis found that HLA-associated TCR beta chains were more clonally expanded and had lower generation probabilities than equally common non-associated chains. Compared with the approximately 670-donor mean, donors in an Asian-associated ancestry cluster had fewer N-insertions in productive TCRs, according to a later genetic analysis. Because HLA typing was unavailable for some donors at each locus, only the typed subset was used in association tests. When HLA alleles, especially DR and DQ, strongly co-occurred, attributing TCR associations to individual alleles was difficult. A further reported finding was that TCR beta sequences accurately predicted the HLA-A and HLA-B alleles for most subjects in the first cohort. Linkage disequilibrium might explain the correlated functional status among segregating V segments, but an unknown experimental factor could not be excluded. The sequencing pipeline was judged likely to have produced a cluster of highly shared sequence variants as a technical artifact. The cohort was sequenced for TCR beta chains only, and without alpha or paired-chain data the features that could be detected were limited. An association between a missense DCLRE1C variant and V-gene and J-gene trimming of TCR beta chains was found in a later genetic analysis and replicated in an independent cohort. A total of 150 to 200 TCR beta chains were listed by the study as associated with cytomegalovirus. A few of the identified cytomegalovirus-associated TCR beta chains were confirmed in vitro to be specific for cytomegalovirus antigens. While some public TCRs were present in many individuals, most TCR sequences turned up only very rarely across donors. In a later analysis, most CMV-associated TCR beta chains were found to appear HLA-restricted, with HLA associations seemingly driven largely by CMV exposure.

A note on this clone: Its antigen specificity is not known. No base-level quality is on record; no much larger clone is a single base apart.

The CDR3 measures 14 amino acids from cysteine to phenylalanine. The DNA shown is the 42-base CDR3, in frame from base 1. The trim is 0 bases for V and 0 bases for J, with a gap of 9 bases between the germline ends. CDR1 and CDR2, looked up from the germline V gene (reference sequence), are GTSNPN and SVGIG. The cohort was made up of approximately 670 healthy bone marrow donors. All cohort members were sampled while nominally healthy, although unrecorded immune exposures were likely present. The donor was CMV seropositive and belonged to the group of 250 to 300 seropositive cohort members. Every donor gave a peripheral blood sample, and the peripheral blood mononuclear cells from that sample were used for TCR beta sequencing. The Qiagen DNeasy Blood Extraction Kit was used to extract genomic DNA from the blood cell samples. The method behind the library was the immunoSEQ multiplex PCR assay. The multiplex PCR relied on a mix of 60 forward primers for TCR Vbeta segments and 13 reverse primers for TCR Jbeta segments. The CDR3 region of rearranged TCR beta genes was amplified from genomic DNA with a multiplex PCR assay. The Illumina HiSeq System was used to sequence the amplified TCR beta libraries as 87-base-pair reads. The authors' pipeline ran thus. In a later analysis, approximately 74 million unique TCR beta chains were counted across the approximately 620 repertoires, and around 10 million of these chains were shared by at least two donors. A nearest-neighbor algorithm error-corrected the raw reads and collapsed the reads into unique sequences, merging closely related sequences to remove PCR and sequencing errors. To assign V, D and J gene segments, CDR3 sequences were aligned to IMGT reference sequences. For a sequence to be retained, a match of at least six nucleotides was required to both a V gene segment and a J gene segment. Rearrangements were classified as productive when the CDR3 lacked stop codons and remained in frame with V and J, and all other rearrangements were classified as non-productive. CDR3 was defined according to IMGT convention as the region running from the second conserved V-encoded cysteine to the conserved J-encoded phenylalanine. The earlier analysis of roughly 590 of the donors excluded sequences that lacked an unambiguous match to a single V gene segment. An earlier analysis of fewer than 650 of the donors classified V segments as functional when productive rearrangements were above 56.7% and as segregating when the standard deviation between donors was above 5%. A statistical classification framework was built to diagnose cytomegalovirus status from the catalog of TCR beta chain sequences. V and J gene assignment, in a later analysis, came from comparing TCR nucleotide sequences with IMGT/GENE-DB human TR gene sequences. Using the TCRdist pipeline, a later analysis assigned CDR3 sequences along with most-parsimonious VDJ recombination scenarios. In a later analysis, each TCR beta chain was defined by its CDR3 amino acid sequence together with its V-gene family, and reads without a unique V-gene family were excluded. A later analysis removed 592 highly shared, low-generation-probability nucleotide sequences to deal with suspected cross-contamination and a sequencing artifact. For each public chain, a later analysis derived a clonal expansion index from normalized ranks of inferred template counts within each repertoire. In a later analysis, generation probabilities were computed using a VDJ recombination model fitted to out-of-frame rearrangements, and the results were checked against IGoR. A later analysis scored TCR-TCR, TCR-HLA and TCR-CMV co-occurrence with hypergeometric tests, applying a repertoire-size bias correction to TCR pairs. In a later analysis, false discovery rates were estimated by permuting HLA or CMV assignments 20 times. In a later analysis, co-occurring TCRs were grouped using DBSCAN, and TCRdist sequence similarity was added for clustering within HLA-allele-positive subsets. Co-occurrence clustering excluded repertoires with fewer than 30,000 or more than 120,000 public chains, plus five with anomalous nucleotide sharing. TCRdb stores this immuneACCESS table with in-frame sequences only. Part of the clones is absent; in the studies checked, under half of the shortfall reflects unresolved V genes, and no reason is known for the rest. The V and J calls and clone size were taken over from that table, and D and trimming were inferred from the DNA. This sample is represented by fewer than 150,000 clones; roughly 72% of them were singletons. The ten top clones hold around a tenth of the sample.

The clonotype comes from a woman between 50 and 59 years old in good health and CMV-seropositive. The sequenced sample was PBMCs. The V and J genes are TRBV30 and TRBJ2-7; the D gene cannot be resolved reliably. The DNA sequence is as follows: TGTGCCTGGAGTGTACCGGCGGCCTCCTACGAGCAGTACTTC. This is translated as CAWSVPAASYEQYF.